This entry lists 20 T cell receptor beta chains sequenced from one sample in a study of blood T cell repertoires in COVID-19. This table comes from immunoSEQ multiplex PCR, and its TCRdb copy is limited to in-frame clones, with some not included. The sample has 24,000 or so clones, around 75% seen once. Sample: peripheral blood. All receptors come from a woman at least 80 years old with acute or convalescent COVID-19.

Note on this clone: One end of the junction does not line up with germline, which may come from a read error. DNA for the CDR3: TGTGCCCGGAGAGGAGCGGGAGGGACCCGTACGCAGTATTTT. Protein sequence: CARRGAGGTRTQYF. The chain has TRBV30 and TRBJ2-3; 10 bases align to TRBD2. Germline V gene sequence: CDR1 GTSNPN, CDR2 SVGIG (reference sequence). CDR3 size: 14 residues.

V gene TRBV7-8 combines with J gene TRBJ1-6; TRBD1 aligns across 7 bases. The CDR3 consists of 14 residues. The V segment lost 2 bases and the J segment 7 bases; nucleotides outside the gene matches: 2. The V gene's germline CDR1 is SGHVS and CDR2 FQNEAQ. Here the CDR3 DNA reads TGTGCCAGCAGCTTAAACAGGGGCAATTCACCCCTCCACTTT. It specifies CASSLNRGNSPLHF.

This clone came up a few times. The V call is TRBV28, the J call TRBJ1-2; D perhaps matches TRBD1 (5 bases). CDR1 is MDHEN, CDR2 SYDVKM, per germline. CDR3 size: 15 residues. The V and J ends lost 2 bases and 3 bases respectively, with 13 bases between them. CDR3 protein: CASSLGGRADYGYTF. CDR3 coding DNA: TGTGCCAGCAGTTTAGGTGGCAGGGCGGACTATGGCTACACCTTC.

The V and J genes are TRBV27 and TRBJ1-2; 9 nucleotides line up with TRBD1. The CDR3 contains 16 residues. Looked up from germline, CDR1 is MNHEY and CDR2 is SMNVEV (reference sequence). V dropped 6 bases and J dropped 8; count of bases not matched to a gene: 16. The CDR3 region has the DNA TGTGCCAGCAGGCCGACTCCGGGACAGGGTTCGGAAGGCTACACCTTC. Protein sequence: CASRPTPGQGSEGYTF.

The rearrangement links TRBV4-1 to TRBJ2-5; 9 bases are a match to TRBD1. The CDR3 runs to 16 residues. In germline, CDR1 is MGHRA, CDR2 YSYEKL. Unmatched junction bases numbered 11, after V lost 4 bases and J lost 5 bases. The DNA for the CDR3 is TGCGCCAGCAGCCTCACCGACAGGGGGTTCGGCGAGACCCAGTACTTC. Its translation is CASSLTDRGFGETQYF.

For the CDR3, the DNA is TGTGCCAGCAGCTTAGCGCGGTTTCAGGGGAACACTGAAGCTTTCTTT. This translates into CASSLARFQGNTEAFF. The chain combines TRBV7-2 with TRBJ1-1, with D possibly matching TRBD1 (5 bases). Per germline, CDR1 SGHTA and CDR2 FQGNSA. The CDR3 is 16 residues long. Trimming left V 0 bases short and J 1 base short, with 12 bases between.

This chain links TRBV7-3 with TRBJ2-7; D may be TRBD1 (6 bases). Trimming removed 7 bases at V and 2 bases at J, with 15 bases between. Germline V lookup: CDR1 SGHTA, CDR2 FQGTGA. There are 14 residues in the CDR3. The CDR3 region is CASILRGMAYEQYF. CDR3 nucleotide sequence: TGTGCCAGCATCCTAAGGGGGATGGCCTACGAGCAGTACTTC.

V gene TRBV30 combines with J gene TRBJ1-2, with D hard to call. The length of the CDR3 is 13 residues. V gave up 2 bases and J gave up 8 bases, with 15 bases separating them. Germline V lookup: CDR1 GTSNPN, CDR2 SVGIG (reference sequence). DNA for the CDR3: TGTGCCTGGAGTTCACAGCCAGGAGGGGGCTACACCTTC. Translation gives CAWSSQPGGGYTF. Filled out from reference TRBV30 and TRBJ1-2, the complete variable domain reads SQTIHQWPATLVQPVGSPLSLECTVEGTSNPNLYWYRQAAGRGLQLLFYSVGIGQISSEVPQNLSASRPQDRQFILSSKKLLLSDSGFYLCAWSSQPGGGYTFGSGTRLTVV.

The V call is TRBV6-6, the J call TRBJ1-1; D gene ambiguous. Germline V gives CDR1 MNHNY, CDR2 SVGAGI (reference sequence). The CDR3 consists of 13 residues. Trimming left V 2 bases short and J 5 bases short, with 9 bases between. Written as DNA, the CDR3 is TGTGCCAGCAGTTACCACTCCCCAACTGAAGCTTTCTTT. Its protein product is CASSYHSPTEAFF.

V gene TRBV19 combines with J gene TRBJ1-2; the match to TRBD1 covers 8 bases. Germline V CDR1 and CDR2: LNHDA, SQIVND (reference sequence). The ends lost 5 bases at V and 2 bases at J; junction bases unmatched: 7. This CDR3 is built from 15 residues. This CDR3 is CASSSEWTGNYGYTF. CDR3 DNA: TGTGCCAGTAGTTCTGAGTGGACAGGGAACTATGGCTACACCTTC.

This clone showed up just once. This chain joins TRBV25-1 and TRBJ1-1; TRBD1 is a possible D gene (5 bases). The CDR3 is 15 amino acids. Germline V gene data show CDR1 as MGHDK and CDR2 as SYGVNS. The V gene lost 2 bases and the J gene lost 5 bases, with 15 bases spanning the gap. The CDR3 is CASSEVGDGGTEAFF. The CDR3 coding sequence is TGTGCCAGCAGTGAAGTCGGGGACGGGGGGACTGAAGCTTTCTTT.

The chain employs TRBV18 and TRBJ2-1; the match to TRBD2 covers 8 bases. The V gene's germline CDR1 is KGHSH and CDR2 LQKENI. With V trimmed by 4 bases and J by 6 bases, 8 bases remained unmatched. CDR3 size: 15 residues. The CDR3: CASSLSSGSLNEQFF. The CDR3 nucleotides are TGTGCCAGCTCACTATCCAGCGGGAGTCTCAATGAGCAGTTCTTC.

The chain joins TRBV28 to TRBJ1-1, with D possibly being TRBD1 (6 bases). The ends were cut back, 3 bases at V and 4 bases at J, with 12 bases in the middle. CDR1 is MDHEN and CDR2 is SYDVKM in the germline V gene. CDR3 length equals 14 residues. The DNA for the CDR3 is TGTGCCAGCAGTTTCCAGGAAGGGGGCACTGAAGCTTTCTTT. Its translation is CASSFQEGGTEAFF.

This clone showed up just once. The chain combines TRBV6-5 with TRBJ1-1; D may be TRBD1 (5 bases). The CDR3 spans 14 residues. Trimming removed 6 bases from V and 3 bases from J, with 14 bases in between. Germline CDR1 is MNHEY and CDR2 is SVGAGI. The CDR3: CASSPRGGDTEAFF. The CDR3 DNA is TGTGCCAGCAGCCCCCGGGGGGGGGACACTGAAGCTTTCTTT.

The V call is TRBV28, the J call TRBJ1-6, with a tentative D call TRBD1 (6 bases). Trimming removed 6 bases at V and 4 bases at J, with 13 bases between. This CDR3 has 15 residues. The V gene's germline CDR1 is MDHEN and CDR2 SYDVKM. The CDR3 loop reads CASSTPGQYNSPLHF. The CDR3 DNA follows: TGTGCCAGCAGCACCCCGGGACAATATAATTCACCCCTCCACTTT.

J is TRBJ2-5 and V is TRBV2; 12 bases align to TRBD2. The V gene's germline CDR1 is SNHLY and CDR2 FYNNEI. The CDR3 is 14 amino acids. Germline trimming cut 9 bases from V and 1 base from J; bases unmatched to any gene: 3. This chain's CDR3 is CASGTSGSQETQYF. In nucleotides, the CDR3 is TGTGCCAGTGGGACTAGCGGGTCCCAAGAGACCCAGTACTTC.

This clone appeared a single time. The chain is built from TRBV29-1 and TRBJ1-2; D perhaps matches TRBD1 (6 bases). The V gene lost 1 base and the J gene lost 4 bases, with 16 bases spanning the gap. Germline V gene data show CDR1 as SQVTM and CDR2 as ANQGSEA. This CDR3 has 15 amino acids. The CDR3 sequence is CSVEVRGGGPYGYTF. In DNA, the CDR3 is TGCAGCGTTGAAGTGAGAGGCGGGGGGCCCTATGGCTACACCTTC.

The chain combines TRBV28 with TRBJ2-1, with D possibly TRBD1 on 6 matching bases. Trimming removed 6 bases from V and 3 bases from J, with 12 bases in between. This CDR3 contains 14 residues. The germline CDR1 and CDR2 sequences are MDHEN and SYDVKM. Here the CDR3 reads CASSPLGGYNEQFF. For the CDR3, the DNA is TGTGCCAGCAGCCCACTAGGGGGCTACAATGAGCAGTTCTTC. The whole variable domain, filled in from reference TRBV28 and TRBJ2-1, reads DVKVTQSSRYLVKRTGEKVFLECVQDMDHENMFWYRQDPGLGLRLIYFSYDVKMKEKGDIPEGYSVSREKKERFSLILESASTNQTSMYLCASSPLGGYNEQFFGPGTRLTVL.

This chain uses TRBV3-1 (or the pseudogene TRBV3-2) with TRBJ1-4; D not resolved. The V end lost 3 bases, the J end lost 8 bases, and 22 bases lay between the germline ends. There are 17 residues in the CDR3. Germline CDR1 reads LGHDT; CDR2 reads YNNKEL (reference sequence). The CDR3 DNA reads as TGTGCCAGCAGCCACGCCTCAGGAAAGGCTCCGTGGGAAAAACTGTTTTTT. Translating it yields CASSHASGKAPWEKLFF.

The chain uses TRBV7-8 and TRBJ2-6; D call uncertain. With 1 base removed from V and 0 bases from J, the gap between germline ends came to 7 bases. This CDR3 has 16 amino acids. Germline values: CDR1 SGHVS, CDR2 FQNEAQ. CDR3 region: CASSLGLNSGANVLTF. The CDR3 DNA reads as TGTGCCAGCAGCTTAGGGCTGAACTCTGGGGCCAACGTCCTGACTTTC.